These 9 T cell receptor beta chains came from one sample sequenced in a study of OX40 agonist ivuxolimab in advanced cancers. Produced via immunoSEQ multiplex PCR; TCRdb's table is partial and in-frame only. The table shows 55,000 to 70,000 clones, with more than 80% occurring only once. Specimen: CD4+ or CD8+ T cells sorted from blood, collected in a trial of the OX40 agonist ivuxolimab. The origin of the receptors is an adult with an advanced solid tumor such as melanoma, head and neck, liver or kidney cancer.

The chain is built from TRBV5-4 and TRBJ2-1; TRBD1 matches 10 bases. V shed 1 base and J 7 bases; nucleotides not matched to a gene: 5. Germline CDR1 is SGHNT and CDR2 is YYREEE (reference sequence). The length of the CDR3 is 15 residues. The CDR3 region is CASSLRGQGSNEQFF. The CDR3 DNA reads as TGTGCCAGCAGCTTGAGGGGACAGGGGAGTAATGAGCAGTTCTTC.

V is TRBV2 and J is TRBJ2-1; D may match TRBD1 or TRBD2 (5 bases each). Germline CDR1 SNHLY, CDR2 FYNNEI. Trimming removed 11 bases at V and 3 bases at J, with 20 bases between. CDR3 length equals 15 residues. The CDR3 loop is CAAARGERGYNEQFF. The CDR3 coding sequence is TGTGCCGCGGCGCGTGGGGAGAGGGGCTACAATGAGCAGTTCTTC.

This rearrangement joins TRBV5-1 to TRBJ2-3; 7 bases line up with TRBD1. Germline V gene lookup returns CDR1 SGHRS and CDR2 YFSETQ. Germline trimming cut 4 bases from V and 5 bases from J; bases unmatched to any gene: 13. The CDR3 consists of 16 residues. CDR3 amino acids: CASSPSATQGVDTQYF. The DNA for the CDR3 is TGCGCCAGCAGCCCTTCCGCGACTCAGGGGGTAGATACGCAGTATTTT.

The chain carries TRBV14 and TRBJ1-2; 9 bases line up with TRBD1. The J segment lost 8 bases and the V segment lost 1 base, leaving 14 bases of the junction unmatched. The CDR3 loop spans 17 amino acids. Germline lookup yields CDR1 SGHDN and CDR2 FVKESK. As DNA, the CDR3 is TGTGCCAGCAGCCAAGCTTCCCTAGACAGGGGGTCCGGCGGCTACACCTTC. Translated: CASSQASLDRGSGGYTF.

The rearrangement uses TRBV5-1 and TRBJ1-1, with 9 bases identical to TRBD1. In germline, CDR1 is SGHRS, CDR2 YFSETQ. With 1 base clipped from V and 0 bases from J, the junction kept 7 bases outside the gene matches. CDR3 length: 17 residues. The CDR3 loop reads CASSLPQGARMNTEAFF. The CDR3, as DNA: TGCGCCAGCAGCTTGCCACAGGGGGCGCGAATGAACACTGAAGCTTTCTTT.

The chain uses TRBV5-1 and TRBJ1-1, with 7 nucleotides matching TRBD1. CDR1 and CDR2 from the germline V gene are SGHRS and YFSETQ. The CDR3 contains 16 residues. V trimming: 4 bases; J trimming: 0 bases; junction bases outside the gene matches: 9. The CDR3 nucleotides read TGCGCCAGCAGCACGGGGACAGTTTCCATGAACACTGAAGCTTTCTTT. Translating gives CASSTGTVSMNTEAFF.

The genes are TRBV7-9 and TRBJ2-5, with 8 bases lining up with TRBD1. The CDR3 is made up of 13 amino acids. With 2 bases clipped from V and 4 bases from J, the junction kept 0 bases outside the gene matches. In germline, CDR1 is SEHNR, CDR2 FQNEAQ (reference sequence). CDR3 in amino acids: CASSLQGAETQYF. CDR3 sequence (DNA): TGTGCCAGCAGCTTACAGGGGGCAGAGACCCAGTACTTC.

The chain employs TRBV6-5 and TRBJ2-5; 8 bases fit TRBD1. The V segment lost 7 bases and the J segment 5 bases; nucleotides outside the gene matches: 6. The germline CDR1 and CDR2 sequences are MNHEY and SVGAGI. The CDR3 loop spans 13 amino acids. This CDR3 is CASMGTGGETQYF. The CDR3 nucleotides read TGTGCCAGCATGGGGACAGGTGGGGAGACCCAGTACTTC.

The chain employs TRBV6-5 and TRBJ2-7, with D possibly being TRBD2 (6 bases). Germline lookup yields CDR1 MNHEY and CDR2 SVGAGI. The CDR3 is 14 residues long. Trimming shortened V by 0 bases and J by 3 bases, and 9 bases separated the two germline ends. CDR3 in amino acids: CASSYSKGGYEQYF. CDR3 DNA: TGTGCCAGCAGTTACTCGAAGGGAGGCTACGAGCAGTACTTC.